The 29 T cell receptor beta chains listed next were all sequenced from one sample in a study of blood T cell dynamics during melanoma immunotherapy. The method was immunoSEQ multiplex PCR; TCRdb's version includes in-frame clones alone and lacks a portion of them. Its listing shows under 90 clones. Time point denoted: week 3, after first cycle of checkpoint inhibitor. The specimen was cell-free DNA from blood, collected from a patient treated with checkpoint blockade. All receptors derive from a human donor with melanoma.

The V gene is TRBV28, the J gene TRBJ2-3, with no clear D. There are 13 residues in the CDR3. The V gene lost 4 bases and the J gene lost 14 bases, with 19 bases spanning the gap. Germline values: CDR1 MDHEN, CDR2 SYDVKM. This CDR3 is CASSSTYIGTAYF. The CDR3 region has the DNA TGTGCCAGCAGTTCCACCTACATAGGTACTGCGTATTTT.

The chain recombines TRBV27 with TRBJ2-2, with unresolved D. V lost 6 bases and J 3 bases, leaving 5 bases between the germline ends. CDR1 is MNHEY and CDR2 is SMNVEV in the germline V gene (reference sequence). The CDR3 has 12 amino acids. CDR3: CASRTYTGELFF. The CDR3 DNA sequence: TGTGCCAGCAGGACTTACACCGGGGAGCTGTTTTTT.

The chain joins TRBV10-3 to TRBJ2-2, with TRBD2 identical over 10 bases. This CDR3 contains 16 residues. Germline CDR1 and CDR2: ENHRY and SYGVKD. V shed 4 bases, J shed 4 bases, and the junction held 6 bases outside the gene matches. CDR3: CAISGFSGGRTGELFF. The CDR3 DNA is TGTGCCATCAGTGGATTTAGCGGGGGGCGCACCGGGGAGCTGTTTTTT.

This rearrangement joins TRBV9 to TRBJ2-1; D gene ambiguous. The ends were cut back, 0 bases at V and 4 bases at J, with 5 bases in the middle. Germline CDR1 and CDR2: SGDLS and YYNGEE. The CDR3 is made up of 13 amino acids. CDR3 sequence (DNA): TGTGCCAGCAGCGTAGAAGATTACAATGAGCAGTTCTTC. Translating gives CASSVEDYNEQFF.

The V and J genes are TRBV21-1 and TRBJ1-2; the table's D call of TRBD1 was not tested on the DNA. TRBV21-1 is deemed a pseudogene. The CDR3 runs 16 residues. DNA for the CDR3: TGTGCCAGCAGAGGAATGCGCTACAGAAAGACCTATGGCTACACCTTC. Residues: CASRGMRYRKTYGYTF.

This clone was counted between two and nine times. The CDR3 DNA reads TGCGCCAGCAGCTATAACTCTGGGGCCAACGTCCTGACTTTC. This translates into CASSYNSGANVLTF. This chain uses TRBV5-1 with TRBJ2-6; D gene ambiguous. Trimming took 3 bases from V and 0 from J, leaving 4 bases between them. The germline V gene encodes CDR1 SGHRS and CDR2 YFSETQ. The CDR3 runs 14 residues.

This clone was counted only a few times. This CDR3 reads CASSLLGSQETQYF. The CDR3 DNA is TGTGCCAGCAGTTTATTAGGATCACAGGAGACCCAGTACTTC. The gene calls are TRBV27 and TRBJ2-5; D is undetermined. Trimming left V 1 base short and J 5 bases short, with 11 bases between. CDR1 and CDR2 from the germline V gene are MNHEY and SMNVEV (reference sequence). This CDR3 has 14 amino acids.

The rearrangement joins TRBV29-1 to TRBJ1-2; D remains ambiguous. V was clipped by 0 bases and J by 7 bases, with 12 bases between them. CDR1 and CDR2 (germline): SQVTM, ANQGSEA. The CDR3 has 13 residues. The CDR3 here is CSVEDAGFRGYTF. For the CDR3, the DNA is TGCAGCGTTGAAGACGCAGGTTTTCGTGGCTACACCTTC. Combining the CDR3 with reference TRBV29-1 and TRBJ1-2 gives the whole variable domain SAVISQKPSRDICQRGTSLTIQCQVDSQVTMMFWYRQQPGQSLTLIATANQGSEATYESGFVIDKFPISRPNLTFSTLTVSNMSPEDSSIYLCSVEDAGFRGYTFGSGTRLTVV.

This clone was seen only once. The rearrangement links TRBV11-3 to TRBJ2-5; D is unclear. CDR3 size: 12 residues. The V end lost 1 base, the J end lost 6 bases, and 6 bases lay between the germline ends. CDR1 and CDR2 (germline): SGHNT, YENEEA. The CDR3 coding sequence is TGTGCCAGCAGCTTAGGTCGTCAGACCCAGTACTTC. This encodes CASSLGRQTQYF.

This chain links TRBV7-3 with TRBJ2-3, with D unresolved. V gave up 1 base and J gave up 6 bases, with 26 bases separating them. The CDR3 has 19 amino acids. CDR1 SGHTA and CDR2 FQGTGA come from the germline V gene. The CDR3: CASSLSLGSYPAEVDTQYF. DNA for the CDR3: TGTGCCAGCAGCTTAAGCCTCGGGTCCTACCCCGCTGAAGTCGATACGCAGTATTTT.

CDR3 region: CASSSRGWNTQETQYF. The CDR3 DNA is TGTGCCAGCAGCTCAAGAGGCTGGAATACCCAAGAGACCCAGTACTTC. This chain joins TRBV11-2 and TRBJ2-5; D is uncertain. V was shortened by 4 bases and J by 1 base, with 16 bases between the two germline ends. From germline, CDR1 is SGHAT and CDR2 FQNNGV. This CDR3 has 16 residues.

The V call is TRBV5-1, the J call TRBJ2-3, with 12 bases aligning to TRBD2. The CDR3 contains 18 residues. Germline lookup yields CDR1 SGHRS and CDR2 YFSETQ. J lost 0 bases, V lost 4 bases, and 9 bases had no gene match. CDR3 in amino acids: CASSLLLAGGGSTDTQYF. CDR3 DNA: TGCGCCAGCAGCCTCCTACTAGCGGGGGGTGGTAGCACAGATACGCAGTATTTT.

The V gene is TRBV7-3, the J gene TRBJ2-3, with 7 bases that match TRBD1. The V gene end was trimmed by 4 bases and the J gene end by 3 bases; junction bases not matched to a gene: 7. The CDR3 spans 15 residues. From germline, CDR1 is SGHTA and CDR2 FQGTGA. The CDR3 nucleotides read TGTGCCAGCAGCTCCAGGGGGATGAAGACAGATACGCAGTATTTT. Its translation: CASSSRGMKTDTQYF.

The rearrangement uses TRBV2 and TRBJ2-2; possible D gene TRBD1, 5 bases. Germline CDR1 SNHLY, CDR2 FYNNEI. The CDR3 runs 14 residues. Trimming stripped 3 bases from V and 5 bases from J, with 10 bases between. CDR3 amino acids: CASSDQGATGELFF. CDR3 DNA sequence: TGTGCCAGCAGTGATCAGGGTGCAACCGGGGAGCTGTTTTTT. Full variable domain (missing parts from reference TRBV2 and TRBJ2-2): EPEVTQTPSHQVTQMGQEVILRCVPISNHLYFYWYRQILGQKVEFLVSFYNNEISEKSEIFDDQFSVERPDGSNFTLKIRSTKLEDSAMYFCASSDQGATGELFFGEGSRLTVL.

The chain combines TRBV6-1 with TRBJ2-3; either TRBD1 or TRBD2 may fit D (6 bases each). Germline-derived CDR1 and CDR2 are MNHNS and SASEGT. The CDR3 sequence is 18 residues long. V dropped 2 bases and J dropped 2 bases, with 20 bases sitting between them. The CDR3 is CASSEREGEAFYTDTQYF. In DNA form, the CDR3 reads TGTGCCAGCAGTGAACGTGAGGGGGAGGCTTTTTACACAGATACGCAGTATTTT.

The V call is TRBV10-1, the J call TRBJ2-7, with a possible D match to TRBD2 (5 bases). V lost 1 base and J 6 bases, leaving 10 bases between the germline ends. The CDR3 has 13 amino acids. Germline lookup yields CDR1 WNHNN and CDR2 SYGVQD (reference sequence). The CDR3, as DNA: TGCGCCAGCAGTGAGTTTACAGAGGGCGAGCAGTACTTC. Amino acids: CASSEFTEGEQYF.

This chain connects TRBV19 to TRBJ2-7; maybe TRBD1 (6 bases). The V end was cut by 2 bases, the J end by 0 bases, with 8 bases between. Germline CDR1 LNHDA, CDR2 SQIVND (reference sequence). The CDR3 loop spans 14 amino acids. CDR3 sequence: CASSITGNSYEQYF. DNA for the CDR3: TGTGCCAGTAGTATAACAGGGAACTCCTACGAGCAGTACTTC.

This sequence joins TRBV18 and TRBJ1-2; D is unclear. The CDR3 runs 13 residues. V was cut by 6 bases and J by 2 bases, with 10 bases left in between. In germline, CDR1 is KGHSH, CDR2 LQKENI. Written as DNA, the CDR3 is TGTGCCAGCTCGTCCGATGGAAACTATGGCTACACCTTC. It translates to CASSSDGNYGYTF. Filled out from reference TRBV18 and TRBJ1-2, the complete variable domain reads NAGVMQNPRHLVRRRGQEARLRCSPMKGHSHVYWYRQLPEEGLKFMVYLQKENIIDESGMPKERFSAEFPKEGPSILRIQQVVRGDSAAYFCASSSDGNYGYTFGSGTRLTVV.

A few counts support this clone. The rearrangement links TRBV7-6 to TRBJ1-2; D uncertain. The CDR3 has 16 amino acids. Trimming took 5 bases from V and 4 from J, leaving 20 bases between them. CDR1 is SGHVS, CDR2 FNYEAQ, per germline. In DNA form, the CDR3 reads TGTGCCAGCAGCGAAGGCCGTGTCGAAAAGACCTATGGCTACACCTTC. Translating it yields CASSEGRVEKTYGYTF.

J is TRBJ2-1 and V is TRBV11-2; TRBD1 agrees at 7 bases. The trim removed 5 bases at V and 8 bases at J, leaving 12 bases unmatched. Looked up from germline, CDR1 is SGHAT and CDR2 is FQNNGV. There are 15 residues in the CDR3. The CDR3, as DNA: TGTGCCAGCAGCCCGGACAGGTTGGTTTTCGATGAGCAGTTCTTC. This codes for CASSPDRLVFDEQFF.

This clone occurred a few times. The CDR3 nucleotides are TGTGCCAGCAGCTTAGTGGGGACCTGGAACACTGAAGCTTTCTTT. It encodes CASSLVGTWNTEAFF. V gene TRBV13 combines with J gene TRBJ1-1; D is perhaps TRBD1 (5 bases). Per the germline V gene, CDR1 is PRHDT and CDR2 is FYEKMQ (reference sequence). Trimming removed 1 base at V and 1 base at J, with 10 bases between. The CDR3 totals 15 residues. The full variable domain, its missing parts supplied by reference TRBV13 and TRBJ1-1, is AAGVIQSPRHLIKEKRETATLKCYPIPRHDTVYWYQQGPGQDPQFLISFYEKMQSDKGSIPDRFSAQQFSDYHSELNMSSLELGDSALYFCASSLVGTWNTEAFFGQGTRLTVV.

This clone was picked up one time. The V call is TRBV19, the J call TRBJ2-7; D is possibly TRBD2 (5 bases). The CDR3 totals 14 residues. Trimming removed 1 base from V and 0 bases from J, with 7 bases in between. Germline-derived CDR1 and CDR2 are LNHDA and SQIVND (reference sequence). CDR3 coding DNA: TGTGCCAGTAGTATAGTTGGGAGCTCCTACGAGCAGTACTTC. Translated: CASSIVGSSYEQYF.

The genes are TRBV29-1 and TRBJ1-1; D is unclear. The CDR3 is made up of 11 amino acids. Trimming pared 1 base from V and 4 bases from J, leaving 4 bases between. The germline CDR1 and CDR2 sequences are SQVTM and ANQGSEA. The CDR3 region has the DNA TGCAGCGTTGAAGCGGGCACTGAAGCTTTCTTT. It specifies CSVEAGTEAFF.

The J gene is TRBJ2-5, the V gene TRBV9; TRBD1 matches 8 bases. The V and J ends lost 3 bases and 5 bases, in that order; junction bases with no gene match: 6. CDR3 length equals 14 residues. In germline, CDR1 is SGDLS, CDR2 YYNGEE. In nucleotides, the CDR3 is TGTGCCAGCAGCGCGCAGGGGGCATACGAGACCCAGTACTTC. It is translated as CASSAQGAYETQYF.

The rearrangement joins TRBV14 to TRBJ2-5; perhaps TRBD2 as D (7 bases). V lost 4 bases and J lost 5, with 17 bases in between. The CDR3 is 15 residues long. CDR1 and CDR2 from the germline V gene are SGHDN and FVKESK. Here the CDR3 DNA reads TGTGCCAGCAGCCGCAGAGGCGGGGGCTGGGAGACCCAGTACTTC. Translation: CASSRRGGGWETQYF.

The chain links TRBV18 to TRBJ2-7; no clear D gene. With 5 bases removed from V and 5 bases from J, the gap between germline ends came to 7 bases. CDR1 is KGHSH and CDR2 is LQKENI in the germline V gene. This CDR3 has 11 residues. Here the CDR3 DNA reads TGTGCCAGCTCATTTGAGGACGAGCAGTACTTC. Translated, it gives CASSFEDEQYF.

CDR3 in amino acids: CSVRDVLQSRANVLTF. The CDR3 DNA reads TGCAGCGTTCGGGATGTACTACAAAGTCGGGCCAACGTCCTGACTTTC. The chain is built from TRBV29-1 and TRBJ2-6; possible D gene TRBD2, 5 bases. The CDR3 has 16 amino acids. CDR1 is SQVTM, CDR2 ANQGSEA, per germline. V was pared by 5 bases and J by 5 bases, with 19 bases between.

The J gene is TRBJ1-2, the V gene TRBV6-1, with unresolved D. Germline V gene lookup returns CDR1 MNHNS and CDR2 SASEGT. The CDR3 has 13 residues. V dropped 5 bases and J dropped 4 bases, with 11 bases sitting between them. The CDR3 sequence: CASSPAYPYGYTF. CDR3 nucleotides: TGTGCCAGCAGTCCCGCTTACCCCTATGGCTACACCTTC.

This clone was counted only a few times. This rearrangement joins TRBV27 to TRBJ2-7; 9 positions match TRBD1. Germline CDR1 and CDR2: MNHEY and SMNVEV (reference sequence). Trimming at V came to 5 bases and at J to 5 bases, leaving 10 bases not matched to a gene. There are 15 residues in the CDR3. CDR3 DNA: TGTGCCAGCAGTATTGGACAGGGGTTAGACGACGAGCAGTACTTC. Amino acid sequence: CASSIGQGLDDEQYF.